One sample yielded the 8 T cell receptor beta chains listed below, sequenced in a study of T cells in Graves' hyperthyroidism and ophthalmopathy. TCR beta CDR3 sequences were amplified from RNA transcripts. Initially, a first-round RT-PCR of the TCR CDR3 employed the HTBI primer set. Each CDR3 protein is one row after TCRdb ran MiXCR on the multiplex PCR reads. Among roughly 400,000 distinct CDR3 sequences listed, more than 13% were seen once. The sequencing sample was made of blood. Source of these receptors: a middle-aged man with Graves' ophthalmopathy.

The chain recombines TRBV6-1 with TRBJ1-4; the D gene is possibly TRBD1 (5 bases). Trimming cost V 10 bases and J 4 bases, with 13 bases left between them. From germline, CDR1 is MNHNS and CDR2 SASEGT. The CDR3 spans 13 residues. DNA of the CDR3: TGTGCCACCTCAGGGATAGGTAATGAAAAACTGTTTTTT. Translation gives CATSGIGNEKLFF.

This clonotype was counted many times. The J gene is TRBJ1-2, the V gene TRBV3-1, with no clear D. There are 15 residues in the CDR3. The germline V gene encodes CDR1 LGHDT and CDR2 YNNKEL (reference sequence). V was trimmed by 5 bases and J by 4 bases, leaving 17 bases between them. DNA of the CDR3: TGTGCCAGCAGCTTGAGGACGGGCGGTGGCTATGGCTACACCTTC. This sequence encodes CASSLRTGGGYGYTF.

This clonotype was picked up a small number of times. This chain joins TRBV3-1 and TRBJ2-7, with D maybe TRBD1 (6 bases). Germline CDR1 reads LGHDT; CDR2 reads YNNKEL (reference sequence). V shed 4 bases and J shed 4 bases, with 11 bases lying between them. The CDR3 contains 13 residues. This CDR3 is CASSRGRGYEQYF. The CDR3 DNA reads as TGTGCCAGCAGCCGGGGGCGCGGTTACGAGCAGTACTTC.

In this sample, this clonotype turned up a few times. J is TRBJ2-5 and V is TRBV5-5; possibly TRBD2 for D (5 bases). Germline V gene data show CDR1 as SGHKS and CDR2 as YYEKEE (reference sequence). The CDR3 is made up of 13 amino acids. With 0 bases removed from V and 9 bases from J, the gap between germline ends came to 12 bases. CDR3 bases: TGTGCCAGCAGCTTGGAAGAGGAGGTGCCCCAGTACTTC. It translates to CASSLEEEVPQYF. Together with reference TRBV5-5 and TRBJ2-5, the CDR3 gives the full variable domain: DAGVTQSPTHLIKTRGQQVTLRCSPISGHKSVSWYQQVLGQGPQFIFQYYEKEERGRGNFPDRFSARQFPNYSSELNVNALLLGDSALYLCASSLEEEVPQYFGPGTRLLVL.

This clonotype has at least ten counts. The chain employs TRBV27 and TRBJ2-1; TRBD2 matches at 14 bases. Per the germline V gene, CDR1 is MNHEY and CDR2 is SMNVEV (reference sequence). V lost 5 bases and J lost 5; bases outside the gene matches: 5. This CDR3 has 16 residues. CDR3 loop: CASSPRLAGGDNEQFF. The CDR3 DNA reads TGTGCCAGCAGTCCCCGACTAGCGGGAGGGGACAATGAGCAGTTCTTC.

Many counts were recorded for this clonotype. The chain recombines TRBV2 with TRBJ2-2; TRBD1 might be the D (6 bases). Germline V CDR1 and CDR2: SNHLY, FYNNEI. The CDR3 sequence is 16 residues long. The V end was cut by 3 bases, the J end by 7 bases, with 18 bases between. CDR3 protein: CASSDPPQGQNGELFF. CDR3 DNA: TGTGCCAGCAGTGACCCCCCACAGGGCCAAAACGGGGAGCTGTTTTTT.

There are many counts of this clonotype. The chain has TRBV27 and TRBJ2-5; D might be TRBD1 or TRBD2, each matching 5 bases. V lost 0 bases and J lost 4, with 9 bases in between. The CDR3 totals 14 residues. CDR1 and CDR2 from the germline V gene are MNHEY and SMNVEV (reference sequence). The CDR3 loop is CASSLSIGGETQYF. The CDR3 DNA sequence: TGTGCCAGCAGTTTATCGATTGGGGGAGAGACCCAGTACTTC.

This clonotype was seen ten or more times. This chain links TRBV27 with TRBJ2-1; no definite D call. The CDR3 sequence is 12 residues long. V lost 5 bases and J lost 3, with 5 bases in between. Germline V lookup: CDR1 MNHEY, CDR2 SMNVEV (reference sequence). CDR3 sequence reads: CASSTRYNEQFF. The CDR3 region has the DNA TGTGCCAGCAGTACTCGCTACAATGAGCAGTTCTTC.